The sequence of this TCR beta chain was determined in a study of blood T cell repertoires in COVID-19. Study-level information: Acute and convalescent COVID-19 specimens originated in the United States, Italy and Spain. T cells, B-cell-depleted T cells, or PBMCs supplied cDNA or gDNA.

The authors' processing: Reference gene primer amplification gave estimated nucleated cell counts. Data came from immunoSEQ multiplex PCR; TCRdb stores just in-frame clones and leaves some out. V and J calls and clone size follow that table, whereas D and trimming were derived from the DNA. Here the sample spans approximately 290,000 clones, approximately 90% being singletons. The sample consisted of peripheral blood. This clonotype was sampled from a young man with acute or convalescent COVID-19.

The CDR3 DNA is TGTGCCAGTAGTATGCGAGGCAGGGGTCGGGATGGCTACACCTTC. Protein: CASSMRGRGRDGYTF. J is TRBJ1-2 and V is TRBV19; D is possibly TRBD1 (6 bases). The germline CDR1 and CDR2 sequences are LNHDA and SQIVND (reference sequence). The CDR3 is made up of 15 amino acids. Trimming pared 3 bases from V and 6 bases from J, leaving 17 bases between.